This is a list of T cell receptor beta chains from one sample in a study of blood T cell repertoires in COVID-19. The repertoire was sequenced with immunoSEQ multiplex PCR; TCRdb's copy has only in-frame clones and lacks some. The sample has 150,000 to 200,000 clones; 75% to 80% are singletons. Material for sequencing was peripheral blood. These receptors originate from a woman between 65 and 79 years old with acute or convalescent COVID-19. Both conserved end residues are part of each CDR3. Fields, in order: J gene, D gene, clone size, V gene, CDR3 DNA, CDR3 protein. A D gene is named only where the DNA matches it firmly. Clone size is stated in some rows and not others, as once, few, many or a class when expanded.

TRBJ1-5,TRBD1,-,TRBV24-1,TGTGCCACCAGTGAGCTCCGGGACAGGGCTAATCAGCCCCAGCATTTT,CATSELRDRANQPQHF
TRBJ2-7,TRBD1,once,TRBV29-1,TGCAGCGTCCGGGACAGGGGGCCCTACGCCTACGAGCAGTACTTC,CSVRDRGPYAYEQYF
TRBJ2-1,TRBD2,-,TRBV18,TGTGCCAGCTCAAGCGGACTAGCGGGAGGTTTGGATGAGCAGTTCTTC,CASSSGLAGGLDEQFF
TRBJ1-1,-,many,TRBV3-1/TRBV3-2,TGTGCCAGCGACGGGGGTGAAAACACTGAAGCTTTCTTT,CASDGGENTEAFF
TRBJ2-7,TRBD1,-,TRBV19,TGTGCCAGTAGTATAGTGACAGGGAGCCACGAGCAGTACTTC,CASSIVTGSHEQYF
TRBJ2-1,TRBD2,once,TRBV7-3,TGTGCCAGCAGCTTAATCCCAGGACTAGCGGGAGGGCCAGGGTCCTACAATGAGCAGTTCTTC,CASSLIPGLAGGPGSYNEQFF
TRBJ2-1,-,-,TRBV19,TGTGCCAGTAGTATGCCGGGAGCCTACAATGAGCAGTTCTTC,CASSMPGAYNEQFF
TRBJ2-1,TRBD2,-,TRBV7-8,TGTGCCAGCAGCTGGTCCCTGATTAGCGGGAGAAGCAATGAGCAGTTCTTC,CASSWSLISGRSNEQFF
TRBJ2-2,TRBD2,-,TRBV7-2,TGTGCCAGCAGCTTCTGGGGACTAGCGGGAGGGCTGTCCGGGGAGCTGTTTTTT,CASSFWGLAGGLSGELFF
TRBJ2-3,TRBD1,-,TRBV5-1,TGCGCCAGCAGCTTGGAGGGACAGGGCACAGATACGCAGTATTTT,CASSLEGQGTDTQYF
TRBJ1-1,-,-,TRBV5-4,TGTGCCAGCAGTCAGGTAGGGAACACTGAAGCTTTCTTT,CASSQVGNTEAFF
TRBJ2-5,-,-,TRBV5-1,TGCGCCAGCAGTCCCCAGGATTTCAGAGAGACCCAGTACTTC,CASSPQDFRETQYF
TRBJ2-7,TRBD2,few,TRBV6-6,TGTGCCAGCAGTTACAGTCTAGCGGGGGCCTCCTACGAGCAGTACTTC,CASSYSLAGASYEQYF
TRBJ2-3,-,-,TRBV29-1,TGCAGCGTCCATAGTAACACAGATACGCAGTATTTT,CSVHSNTDTQYF
TRBJ2-1,TRBD2,-,TRBV9,TGTGCCAGCAGCCCTCGACTAGCGTCCTACAATGAGCAGTTCTTC,CASSPRLASYNEQFF
TRBJ1-5,TRBD1,-,TRBV6-1,TGTGCCAGCAGTGAAGATTTAAGGACAGGTACGAATCAGCCCCAGCATTTT,CASSEDLRTGTNQPQHF
TRBJ2-1,TRBD2,-,TRBV3-1/TRBV3-2,TGTGCCAGCAGCCGCGGCGGGAGCTCCTACAATGAGCAGTTCTTC,CASSRGGSSYNEQFF
TRBJ1-1,-,-,TRBV27,TGTGCCAGCAGCCGCCGGGGCACTGAAGCTTTCTTT,CASSRRGTEAFF
TRBJ2-6,-,-,TRBV3-1/TRBV3-2,TGTGCCAGCAGCCCACAGAGCTCTGGGGCCAACGTCCTGACTTTC,CASSPQSSGANVLTF
TRBJ2-5,TRBD2,-,TRBV7-8,TGTGCCAGCAGCTCACCCCCAGCTAGCGGGAGCGATGAGACCCAGTACTTC,CASSSPPASGSDETQYF
TRBJ2-5,TRBD1,-,TRBV30,TGTGCCTGGATTCCCCAGACAGGGACGGGAGAGACCCAGTACTTC,CAWIPQTGTGETQYF
TRBJ1-5,-,few,TRBV27,TGTGGAAGTCGGGGAAGGAGGGATCAGCCCCAGCATTTT,CGSRGRRDQPQHF
TRBJ2-1,TRBD2,-,TRBV19,TGTGCCAGCCGGGGAGGGACTAGCGGGAGGAATGAGCAGTTCTTC,CASRGGTSGRNEQFF
TRBJ2-7,-,-,TRBV24-1,TGTGCCACCAGTGACCCGATAACAGGGAATGAGCAGTACTTC,CATSDPITGNEQYF
TRBJ2-3,-,-,TRBV18,TGTGCCACCGTCCCCTTTAATAGCGGCACAGATACGCAGTATTTT,CATVPFNSGTDTQYF
TRBJ1-1,-,-,TRBV11-2,TGTGCCAGCAGCTTAGATGGGGACATTTCAGGGAACACTGAAGCTTTCTTT,CASSLDGDISGNTEAFF
TRBJ2-4,-,-,TRBV19,TGTGCCAGTAGTCGACAGGTCCAGCCCAAAAACATTCAGTACTTC,CASSRQVQPKNIQYF
TRBJ2-2,-,-,TRBV14,TGTGCCAGCAGCCAAGATAGCGCAGAGAGCACCGGGGAGCTGTTTTTT,CASSQDSAESTGELFF
TRBJ1-6,-,-,TRBV19,TGTGCCAGTAGTAGGAGCATTAATTCACCCCTCCACTTT,CASSRSINSPLHF
TRBJ2-1,-,-,TRBV6-6,TGTGCCAGCAGTCCGGGGTCCTACAATGAGCAGTTCTTC,CASSPGSYNEQFF
TRBJ2-1,TRBD2,-,TRBV5-1,TGCGCCAGCAGCTTGGTTAGCGGGAGTAACAATGAGCAGTTCTTC,CASSLVSGSNNEQFF
TRBJ1-1,-,once,TRBV2,TGTGCCAGCAGTGAGCCCGTCAGATCCCCCGAAGCTTTCTTT,CASSEPVRSPEAFF
TRBJ1-6,-,-,TRBV20-1,TGCAGTGCTAGTAGGTCGGGGGGTTCCGGTTCACCCCTCCACTTT,CSASRSGGSGSPLHF
TRBJ2-6,-,-,TRBV27,TGTGCCAGCAAAGGTGGAGGAGGGGCCAACGTCCTGACTTTC,CASKGGGGANVLTF
TRBJ2-4,-,-,TRBV7-2,TGTGCCAGCAGCCCCGGTGGGGGGGGCAAGGACATTCAGTACTTC,CASSPGGGGKDIQYF
TRBJ1-3,-,-,TRBV7-3,TGTGCCAGCAGCTTGGCCCCTCCCGGGGGAGGTGGAAACACCATATATTTT,CASSLAPPGGGGNTIYF
TRBJ2-7,-,-,TRBV10-3,TGTGCCATCAGTGACGCCCGACAGTCCTCCTACGAGCAGTACTTC,CAISDARQSSYEQYF
TRBJ1-2,-,-,TRBV6-5,TGTGCCAGCAGTTACAGGGGCGAGCGGGGCTATGGCTACACCTTC,CASSYRGERGYGYTF
TRBJ1-3,-,-,TRBV7-9,TGTGCCAGCAGCTCCGGAAGGGACTCGACAAACACCATATATTTT,CASSSGRDSTNTIYF
TRBJ2-5,TRBD2,-,TRBV28,TGTGCCAGCAGTTTAGGGTTAGCGGGAGTTTTGCAGACCCAGTACTTC,CASSLGLAGVLQTQYF
TRBJ2-2,-,few,TRBV24-1,TGTGCCACCAGTTCATTTGTACATTCCGGGGAGCTGTTTTTT,CATSSFVHSGELFF
TRBJ1-1,-,-,TRBV30,TGTGCCTGGAGTGTAATTGCGAAGGGGACTGAAGCTTTCTTT,CAWSVIAKGTEAFF
TRBJ2-2,TRBD2,-,TRBV7-3,TGTGCCAGCAGCGCTAGGCGGGGGGACACCGGGGAGCTGTTTTTT,CASSARRGDTGELFF
TRBJ2-5,TRBD1,-,TRBV6-5,TGTGCCAGCAGCGGACAGGGGAGAGGGACCCAGTACTTC,CASSGQGRGTQYF
TRBJ2-3,-,-,TRBV5-4,TGTGCCAGCAGCTCCGTGTTTAGTTTGTCAGATACGCAGTATTTT,CASSSVFSLSDTQYF
TRBJ2-7,TRBD2,-,TRBV11-2,TGTGCCAGCAGCTTTGGGACTAGCGAGTACGAGCAGTACTTC,CASSFGTSEYEQYF